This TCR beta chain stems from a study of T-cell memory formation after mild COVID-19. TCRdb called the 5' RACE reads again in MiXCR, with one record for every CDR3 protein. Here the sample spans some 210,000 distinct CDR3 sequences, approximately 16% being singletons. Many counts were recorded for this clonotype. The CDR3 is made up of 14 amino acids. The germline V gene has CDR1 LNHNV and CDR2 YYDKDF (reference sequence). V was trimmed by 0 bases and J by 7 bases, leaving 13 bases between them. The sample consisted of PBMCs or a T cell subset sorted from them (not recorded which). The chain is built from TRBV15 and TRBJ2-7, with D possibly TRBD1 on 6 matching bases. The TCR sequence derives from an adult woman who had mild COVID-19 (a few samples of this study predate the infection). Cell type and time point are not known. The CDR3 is CATSRDRGFGEQYF. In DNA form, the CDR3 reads TGTGCCACCAGCAGAGATAGGGGGTTCGGGGAGCAGTACTTC.